The next 26 T cell receptor beta chains were all read from a single sample in a study of regulatory T cells in long-lasting Graves disease. Through Arm-PCR of CDR3 regions and iRepertoire HTBI primers, TCR beta libraries were built. Each CDR3 protein gets one entry after TCRdb re-called the multiplex PCR reads with MiXCR. The data contain approximately 400,000 distinct CDR3 sequences, 15% of them singletons. Time point: newly diagnosed GD, antithyroid drugs for less than 3 months. Preparation of the TCR library used RNA extracted from PBMCs. These data were also filed under a second study, of T cells in Graves' hyperthyroidism and ophthalmopathy.

Sample: peripheral blood mononuclear cells (PBMCs), taken at new diagnosis, from a patient treated with antithyroid drugs. These receptors came from a woman in her twenties or thirties with Graves disease.

This clonotype was seen only a few times. This chain uses TRBV28 with TRBJ1-2; the match to TRBD1 covers 7 bases. CDR1 is MDHEN and CDR2 is SYDVKM in the germline V gene. The CDR3 is 15 amino acids. With V trimmed by 4 bases and J by 5 bases, 10 bases remained unmatched. CDR3 in DNA: TGTGCCAGCAGTTCCGGGACAGAGAGTTTATATGGCTACACCTTC. Its translation: CASSSGTESLYGYTF.

This clonotype was counted many times. The chain has TRBV27 and TRBJ2-7; TRBD2 is a possible D gene (6 bases). Germline-derived CDR1 and CDR2 are MNHEY and SMNVEV (reference sequence). Trimming took 7 bases from V and 4 from J, leaving 14 bases between them. This CDR3 has 13 amino acids. Here the CDR3 DNA reads TGTGCCAGCAAAGCAAGCGGGCGGTACGAGCAGTACTTC. Translation gives CASKASGRYEQYF.

This clonotype was counted many times. The genes are TRBV27 and TRBJ2-2, with a weak D call TRBD2 (6 bases). In germline, CDR1 is MNHEY, CDR2 SMNVEV (reference sequence). The CDR3 runs to 15 residues. V was shortened by 5 bases and J by 2 bases, with 12 bases between the two germline ends. CDR3 protein: CASSLGGFNTGELFF. The CDR3 nucleotides read TGTGCCAGCAGTCTGGGGGGATTCAACACCGGGGAGCTGTTTTTT.

This clonotype was detected ten times or more. The rearrangement links TRBV30 to TRBJ2-7; tentative D call: TRBD2 (6 bases). The ends were cut back, 4 bases at V and 0 bases at J, with 13 bases in the middle. Germline V CDR1 and CDR2: GTSNPN, SVGIG (reference sequence). CDR3 length: 14 amino acids. CDR3 sequence: CAWNPGSGSYEQYF. DNA for the CDR3: TGTGCCTGGAATCCGGGTAGCGGCTCCTACGAGCAGTACTTC.

This clonotype appeared many times. The chain is built from TRBV20-1 and TRBJ2-1; D is unresolved. The CDR3 is 12 amino acids. The V gene's germline CDR1 is DFQATT and CDR2 SNEGSKA (reference sequence). Trimming pared 3 bases from V and 8 bases from J, leaving 11 bases between. DNA for the CDR3: TGCAGTGCTAGGATCGTTAGGGATGAGCAGTTCTTC. This codes for CSARIVRDEQFF.

This clonotype occurred many times. The V call is TRBV2, the J call TRBJ2-1, with D maybe TRBD1 (6 bases). Between the trimmed V and J ends, which lost 3 bases and 9 bases, there was a span of 12 bases. The germline V gene encodes CDR1 SNHLY and CDR2 FYNNEI. The CDR3 has 13 residues. DNA of the CDR3: TGTGCCAGCAGTGACAGGGGAAGGGGTGAGCAGTTCTTC. This sequence encodes CASSDRGRGEQFF.

This clonotype was detected ten times or more. This chain joins TRBV2 and TRBJ1-6; 8 positions match TRBD1. Germline assignment: CDR1 SNHLY and CDR2 FYNNEI. The CDR3 runs 18 residues. V shed 3 bases, J shed 7 bases, and the junction held 14 bases outside the gene matches. The CDR3 reads CASSDGQGRLAGNSPLHF. CDR3 coding DNA: TGTGCCAGCAGTGACGGACAGGGAAGGCTGGCTGGAAATTCACCCCTCCACTTT.

This sequence joins TRBV12-3 or TRBV12-4 and TRBJ2-1, with 7 bases that match TRBD1. The tail of the sequence fits TRBJ2-5 better, so the J call may be wrong. The CDR3 loop spans 13 amino acids. The CDR3 spells CASSNRGRETQYF. CDR3 sequence (DNA): TGTGCCAGCAGTAACAGGGGACGAGAGACCCAGTACTTC.

This clonotype occurred many times. The chain uses TRBV30 and TRBJ2-2, with D maybe TRBD2 (6 bases). The CDR3 runs 14 residues. CDR1 and CDR2 (germline): GTSNPN, SVGIG (reference sequence). V shed 0 bases and J shed 6 bases, with 11 bases lying between them. The CDR3 coding sequence is TGTGCCTGGAGTGTACGGGGGTCCCCCGGGGAGCTGTTTTTT. Protein sequence: CAWSVRGSPGELFF.

The chain links TRBV20-1 to TRBJ1-5; TRBD1 might be the D (6 bases). CDR1 and CDR2 from the germline V gene are DFQATT and SNEGSKA (reference sequence). V shed 7 bases and J shed 4 bases, with 11 bases lying between them. The CDR3 runs 12 residues. Here the CDR3 DNA reads TGCAGTGGGGGGAGGGGGAATCAGCCCCAGCATTTT. Its translation is CSGGRGNQPQHF.

The J gene is TRBJ1-5, the V gene TRBV10-3, with a weak D call TRBD1 (6 bases). Germline V gives CDR1 ENHRY, CDR2 SYGVKD. This CDR3 region has 14 residues. Deletions cut 7 bases from V and 0 bases from J, with 10 bases between. CDR3 coding DNA: TGTGCCATCAAGGCAGGGGATAGCAATCAGCCCCAGCATTTT. Residues: CAIKAGDSNQPQHF.

This clonotype was picked up many times. The chain employs TRBV30 and TRBJ2-7, with 9 bases aligning to TRBD1. Germline assignment: CDR1 GTSNPN and CDR2 SVGIG (reference sequence). This CDR3 is 14 amino acids long. Germline trimming cut 4 bases from V and 1 base from J; bases unmatched to any gene: 5. The CDR3 nucleotides read TGTGCCTGGACCAGACAGGGGGGATCCTACGAGCAGTACTTC. It is translated as CAWTRQGGSYEQYF.

This clonotype was recorded many times. The chain joins TRBV30 to TRBJ1-2; no clear D. CDR1 is GTSNPN, CDR2 SVGIG, per germline (reference sequence). The CDR3 consists of 14 residues. Trimming left V 0 bases short and J 6 bases short, with 14 bases between. CDR3 bases: TGTGCCTGGAGTGTTGGGGTAGATCAGGATGGCTACACCTTC. It yields the protein CAWSVGVDQDGYTF. The full variable domain, completed using reference TRBV30 and TRBJ1-2, is SQTIHQWPATLVQPVGSPLSLECTVEGTSNPNLYWYRQAAGRGLQLLFYSVGIGQISSEVPQNLSASRPQDRQFILSSKKLLLSDSGFYLCAWSVGVDQDGYTFGSGTRLTVV.

There are a few counts of this clonotype. The rearrangement uses TRBV19 and TRBJ2-3; possibly TRBD1 or TRBD2 for D (5 bases each). The CDR3 spans 14 residues. Germline loops: CDR1 LNHDA, CDR2 SQIVND (reference sequence). V gave up 3 bases and J gave up 3 bases, with 10 bases separating them. The CDR3: CASSIRWGTDTQYF. In DNA, the CDR3 is TGTGCCAGTAGTATTCGTTGGGGGACAGATACGCAGTATTTT.

The gene calls are TRBV6-2 or TRBV6-3 and TRBJ1-5; 7 bases are a match to TRBD1. The CDR3 length is 15 residues. Germline V gene sequence: CDR1 MNHEY, CDR2 SVGEGT. After removal of 6 bases from V and 2 bases from J, the junction contained 7 bases not matched to a gene. CDR3 sequence: CASRRQGQGNQPQHF. Written as DNA, the CDR3 is TGTGCCAGCAGAAGACAGGGCCAGGGCAATCAGCCCCAGCATTTT.

The chain has TRBV6-2 or TRBV6-3 and TRBJ2-3; 7 nucleotides align to TRBD1. Losses at the gene ends were 5 bases for V and 2 bases for J; bases not matched to a gene: 7. Germline V gives CDR1 MNHEY, CDR2 SVGEGT. This CDR3 has 15 amino acids. For the CDR3, the DNA is TGTGCCAGCAGTGAGACACAGGGGATCACAGATACGCAGTATTTT. Translation gives CASSETQGITDTQYF.

This clonotype has at least ten counts. The V call is TRBV7-9, the J call TRBJ2-1, with 9 bases lining up with TRBD1. CDR3 length equals 13 residues. CDR1 and CDR2 (germline): SEHNR, FQNEAQ (reference sequence). The ends lost 2 bases at V and 15 bases at J; junction bases unmatched: 8. The CDR3 protein is CASSLLVRDRVFF. DNA for the CDR3: TGTGCCAGCAGCTTACTCGTCCGGGACAGGGTGTTCTTC.

The chain carries TRBV6-2 or TRBV6-3 and TRBJ2-7, with D uncertain. V was shortened by 5 bases and J by 6 bases, with 8 bases between the two germline ends. Germline CDR1 and CDR2: MNHEY and SVGEGT. The CDR3 runs 11 residues. The CDR3, as DNA: TGTGCCAGCAGTGCCGGTCCCGAGCAGTACTTC. Amino acids: CASSAGPEQYF.

Ten or more counts support this clonotype. This chain uses TRBV7-3 with TRBJ2-1; 9 bases fit TRBD2. Per the germline V gene, CDR1 is SGHTA and CDR2 is FQGTGA. The CDR3 length is 15 residues. Trimming removed 2 bases from V and 4 bases from J; junction bases left unmatched: 3. The CDR3 region has the DNA TGTGCCAGCAGCTTAGGCGGGAGGGGATACAATGAGCAGTTCTTC. Translated, it gives CASSLGGRGYNEQFF.

V is TRBV7-8 and J is TRBJ1-5, with a possible D match to TRBD1 (5 bases). The germline gives CDR1 SGHVS, CDR2 FQNEAQ. The CDR3 contains 18 residues. V shed 2 bases and J shed 6 bases, with 23 bases lying between them. This CDR3 is CASSLNRRNSGGFQPQHF. CDR3 nucleotide sequence: TGTGCCAGCAGCTTAAATAGACGGAACTCGGGGGGATTTCAGCCCCAGCATTTT.

This clonotype was counted at least ten times. This chain links TRBV12-3 or TRBV12-4 with TRBJ2-1; weak D call: TRBD1 (5 bases). This CDR3 region has 12 residues. Trimming left V 10 bases short and J 5 bases short, with 12 bases between. The CDR3 DNA sequence: TGTGCCATCCCCTTGGGGCACAATGAGCAGTTCTTC. Its translation is CAIPLGHNEQFF.

This clonotype was picked up many times. This rearrangement joins TRBV3-1 to TRBJ2-1; 8 nucleotides line up with TRBD2. V was clipped by 1 base and J by 7 bases; unmatched bases: 6. The CDR3 contains 15 residues. Germline V lookup: CDR1 LGHDT, CDR2 YNNKEL (reference sequence). CDR3 loop: CASSQVSGTGNEQFF. The CDR3 region has the DNA TGTGCCAGCAGCCAAGTTAGCGGGACTGGGAATGAGCAGTTCTTC.

The table lists this clonotype with many counts. This chain connects TRBV3-1 to TRBJ2-2; D is undetermined. CDR1 is LGHDT, CDR2 YNNKEL, per germline (reference sequence). V lost 3 bases and J lost 7, with 12 bases in between. This CDR3 is 14 amino acids long. For the CDR3, the DNA is TGTGCCAGCAGCCAGGGCGGTCAAATCGGGGAGCTGTTTTTT. It yields the protein CASSQGGQIGELFF.

Ten or more counts support this clonotype. The chain recombines TRBV5-4 with TRBJ2-7; D is unclear. Trimming took off 5 bases at V and 0 bases at J, with 15 bases between the two ends. Germline-derived CDR1 and CDR2 are SGHNT and YYREEE (reference sequence). This CDR3 has 15 amino acids. CDR3 region: CASRPSLSASYEQYF. As DNA, the CDR3 is TGTGCCAGCAGACCCTCCCTTTCGGCCTCCTACGAGCAGTACTTC. Complete variable domain (other parts from reference TRBV5-4 and TRBJ2-7): ETGVTQSPTHLIKTRGQQVTLRCSSQSGHNTVSWYQQALGQGPQFIFQYYREEENGRGNFPPRFSGLQFPNYSSELNVNALELDDSALYLCASRPSLSASYEQYFGPGTRLTVT.

This clonotype was seen many times. The J gene is TRBJ2-7, the V gene TRBV3-1; weak D call: TRBD2 (5 bases). The CDR3 length is 15 residues. Per germline, CDR1 LGHDT and CDR2 YNNKEL (reference sequence). Trimming left V 1 base short and J 0 bases short, with 10 bases between. CDR3 nucleotides: TGTGCCAGCAGCCAAGGGCCGGGGAGCTCCTACGAGCAGTACTTC. This sequence encodes CASSQGPGSSYEQYF.

In this sample, this clonotype turned up many times. The rearrangement links TRBV3-1 to TRBJ2-7; D uncertain. This CDR3 has 14 residues. V dropped 0 bases and J dropped 1 base, with 7 bases sitting between them. CDR1 and CDR2 (germline): LGHDT, YNNKEL (reference sequence). The DNA of the CDR3 is TGTGCCAGCAGCCAAGATCAGGTTTCCTACGAGCAGTACTTC. Protein sequence: CASSQDQVSYEQYF.